This TCR beta chain was captured by sequencing in a study of T cell repertoires in cytomegalovirus infection. The wider study: CMV infection and matching HLA type were both indicated by public TCR beta signatures. Study-level points and caveats: The cumulative frequency of public TCR beta families distinguished individuals who carried CMV together with the relevant HLA. In two of eight donors, the top clonotype was HLA-C-restricted CMV-specific.

This clonotype has just a few counts. Its antigen is currently unknown. MiXCR, run by TCRdb on the reads, gives a single entry per CDR3 protein. Among more than 400,000 distinct CDR3 sequences listed, less than 30% were seen once. This clonotype originated in a human donor in good health (CMV status not recorded). Some clones in this sample may be carry-over from other donors' samples. Sequences were obtained from PBMCs.

CDR3 DNA: TGTGCCAGCAGCTTCACCCCGGGCCCCCCCGGGGAGCAGTTCTTC. Translating gives CASSFTPGPPGEQFF. The chain carries TRBV7-2 and TRBJ2-1, with D unclear. The CDR3 sequence is 15 residues long. Germline CDR1 and CDR2: SGHTA and FQGNSA. Trimming pared 3 bases from V and 10 bases from J, leaving 19 bases between.